This T cell receptor beta chain is from a study of blood T cells in healthy people across ages. Study-level points and caveats: With donor CMV status unknown, expanded clonotype changes were possibly confounded.

To note about this clonotype: The antigen is unknown.

Germline V gives CDR1 SGHRS, CDR2 YFSETQ. The CDR3 length is 14 residues. V was cut by 0 bases and J by 4 bases, with 11 bases left in between. Peripheral blood from each donor was collected in a volume of 8 to 10 milliliters. A sample-barcoded 5' primer and a J-beta primer mix were used in a second PCR of about 7 to 12 cycles. Each CDR3 protein is one row after TCRdb ran MiXCR on the 5' RACE reads. The table records fewer than 1,000,000 distinct CDR3 sequences, about 46% of them present only once. Specimen: blood. The chain has TRBV5-1 and TRBJ2-7; D remains unclear. This clonotype was sampled from an elderly man in good health. CDR3 sequence reads: CASSLDINLYEQYF. The DNA of the CDR3 is TGCGCCAGCAGCTTGGACATTAACCTTTACGAGCAGTACTTC.